This T cell receptor (beta chain) was obtained from a study of molecular identifiers for immune sequencing clone quantification (dated 2018 in TCRdb). Context from the whole study: For a replicate experiment, RNA from around 20,000 or 100,000 naive CD8 T cells was divided into five aliquots, of which four were sequenced. This methods study benchmarked molecular-identifier clustering-based TCR repertoire sequencing (MIDCIRS) and TCR RNA copy counting, using CD8 T cells to do so. Results and caveats for the whole study, not just this receptor: Even against a background of some 1 million naive CD8 T cells, spiked-in Jurkat TCR RNA amounting to a single cell's worth was reported to be detectable. When barcode sub-clustering was omitted, TCR diversity was inflated by chimeric consensus sequences, with chimeras reaching as high as 47%. In CMV-specific effector cells, clones with more than 20 RNA copies contained over 98% of molecules, whereas in naive cells such clones contained under 1% of molecules. The sizes of highly expanded clones could end up underestimated when identical TCR molecules share a barcode. Modeling estimated 2.5 to 3 recovered TCR RNA copies per cell, compared with roughly 10 by digital PCR, which implies about 30% capture efficiency. The naive libraries included spiked-in Jurkat TCR RNA (around nine copies' worth), and this Jurkat TCR RNA is not part of the donor repertoire.

The protocol used for the library was PCR. Sequencing was performed on an Illumina HiSeq 4000. Bulk TCR libraries were prepared as previously described, using TCR primers listed in Table S5. Purification of total RNA was performed with the Qiagen AllPrep DNA/RNA kit. Reads from multiple sequencing runs of the same library were pooled before analysis. As for how the authors treated the data: Reads were retained only if their TCR constant sequence matched exactly, and those retained reads were trimmed to 150 nt and grouped according to their 12-nt molecular barcodes. Reads within each barcode group were sub-clustered using a 15% Levenshtein threshold, and quality-weighted consensus sequences were constructed for each RNA molecule. Non-functional sequences were excluded, and lower-count sequences lying one edit away from another sequence were also excluded. Based on fitting two negative binomial distributions, any barcode sub-cluster with under 20% of the maximum read count was discarded. The public reads were quality trimmed at Q25 with fastp and then assembled into clones with MiXCR by TCRdb, keeping productive beta chains. Each CDR3 protein gets just one entry, which takes the most common genes and DNA from the rows behind it. The V and J calls come from TCRdb's annotation, not from the publication. Recorded for this sample are under 650,000 distinct CDR3 sequences; about 20% of them occurred a single time. Roughly 0.85% of the sample rests with the top ten.

In regard to this clonotype: Its antigen target is currently unknown. No per-base quality is available; no much larger clone lies one base away.

V has 5 bases trimmed and J has 0 bases trimmed; junction bases matching no gene number 4. Taken from the germline V gene, the CDR1 and CDR2 loops are SGHDN and FVKESK. The cysteine opens and the phenylalanine closes a CDR3 of 14 amino acids. Just CDR3 DNA is preserved here, 42 bases in frame from base 1. Naive CD8 T cell libraries were made from around 18,000 to 910,000 sorted cells using 10%, 30% or 50% of purified RNA. On a BD FACSAria II, naive CD8 T cells were FACS-sorted as CD8+CD4-CCR7+CD45RA+ and collected into RLT Plus buffer. To test detection sensitivity, Jurkat RNA equivalent to nine to ten TCR copies was spiked into samples of about 19,000-1,000,000 naive CD8 T cells. CD8 T cells were enriched with RosetteSep CD8+ T Cell Enrichment Cocktail and Ficoll-Paque, followed by ACK red cell lysis.

Specimen: naive CD8+ T cells from blood, with Jurkat cell RNA spiked in. The sample's cell subset or site label, decoded: FACS-sorted CD8+CD4-CCR7+CD45RA+ naive T cells. This TCR derives from a human donor in good health. Some libraries in this study had Jurkat cell RNA spiked in. The receptor chain draws on TRBV14 and TRBJ2-7, with 7 junctional bases fitting TRBD2. The nucleotides are TGTGCCAGCAGCTACGGGACTATCTCCTACGAGCAGTACTTC. The resulting protein is CASSYGTISYEQYF.